This T cell receptor beta chain is from a study of blood T cell repertoires in COVID-19. Looked up from germline, CDR1 is MDHEN and CDR2 is SYDVKM. J gave up 3 bases and V 3 bases, and 11 bases lay outside the gene matches. This CDR3 has 17 residues. The data were produced by immunoSEQ multiplex PCR, yet TCRdb's version contains in-frame clones alone and is incomplete. The data show about 110,000 clones, around four fifths seen once. J is TRBJ2-7 and V is TRBV28; 10 nucleotides align to TRBD2. Sequenced: peripheral blood. The TCR sequence derives from a woman in her 70s with acute or convalescent COVID-19. The CDR3 coding sequence is TGTGCCAGCAGTTTCTCGTTGAGTAGCGGGAGGAACTACGAGCAGTACTTC. It specifies CASSFSLSSGRNYEQYF.